A single sample is the source of the 2 T cell receptor beta chains below, sequenced in a study of CD8+ T cells in alopecia areata. Extracted RNA was reverse transcribed into cDNA, the sequencing template. The repertoire was sequenced with immunoSEQ multiplex PCR; TCRdb's copy has only in-frame clones and lacks some. The sample carries 180,000 or so clones, 65% to 75% recorded once. The starting material was CD8+ T cells sorted from blood, obtained at week 0. The receptors were sampled from a human donor with alopecia areata.

The gene calls are TRBV15 and TRBJ1-2, with a tentative D call TRBD1 (5 bases). This CDR3 contains 16 residues. The V gene's germline CDR1 is LNHNV and CDR2 YYDKDF (reference sequence). V was cut by 0 bases and J by 6 bases, with 17 bases left in between. CDR3 residues: CATSRDRGQGLDGYTF. CDR3 DNA: TGTGCCACCAGCAGAGATCGGGGCCAGGGATTAGATGGCTACACCTTC.

V usage is TRBV29-1 and J usage is TRBJ1-2; D is ambiguous. The V end was cut by 4 bases, the J end by 4 bases, with 13 bases between. Per germline, CDR1 SQVTM and CDR2 ANQGSEA. The CDR3 runs to 13 residues. The CDR3 bases are TGCAGCGTTGTTGGCGGGGAAGTCTATGGCTACACCTTC. This translates into CSVVGGEVYGYTF.